This TCR beta chain was recorded in a study of OX40 agonist ivuxolimab in advanced cancers. As for the study in general: The dose-escalation group included hepatocellular carcinoma, melanoma, renal cell carcinoma and head and neck cancer.

Germline V lookup: CDR1 MGHRA, CDR2 YSYEKL. This CDR3 has 16 residues. Trimming shortened V by 0 bases and J by 3 bases, and 12 bases separated the two germline ends. Sequencing used immunoSEQ multiplex PCR; TCRdb keeps in-frame clones, though not all of them. Among tens of thousands of clones listed, more than 75% were seen once. The chain employs TRBV4-1 and TRBJ1-5, with D hard to call. The source is an adult with an advanced solid tumor such as melanoma, head and neck, liver or kidney cancer. Specimen: CD4+ or CD8+ T cells sorted from blood, collected in a trial of the OX40 agonist ivuxolimab. The CDR3, as DNA: TGCGCCAGCAGCCAAGATAATTTCAGGCCCAATCAGCCCCAGCATTTT. It encodes CASSQDNFRPNQPQHF.